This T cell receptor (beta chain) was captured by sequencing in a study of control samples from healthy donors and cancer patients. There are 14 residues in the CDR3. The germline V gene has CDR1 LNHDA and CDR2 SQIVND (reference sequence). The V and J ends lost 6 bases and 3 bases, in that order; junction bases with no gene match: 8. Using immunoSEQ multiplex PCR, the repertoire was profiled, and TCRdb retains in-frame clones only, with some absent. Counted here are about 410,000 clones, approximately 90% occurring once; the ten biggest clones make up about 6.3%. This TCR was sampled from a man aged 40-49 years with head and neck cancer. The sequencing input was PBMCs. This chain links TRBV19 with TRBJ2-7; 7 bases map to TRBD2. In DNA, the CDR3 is TGTGCCAGTAGCCCTGGGGGGGGACGCTACGAGCAGTACTTC. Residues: CASSPGGGRYEQYF.